Following are 25 T cell receptor beta chains from one sample sequenced in a study of blood T cell repertoires in COVID-19. TCRdb's table, derived via immunoSEQ multiplex PCR, lists solely in-frame clones and lacks some. The sample has tens of thousands of clones; 84% are singletons. The sample was peripheral blood. The receptors originated from a human donor in a cohort sampled during active COVID-19.

This chain links TRBV27 with TRBJ1-1, with D uncertain. Trimming shortened V by 7 bases and J by 2 bases, and 14 bases separated the two germline ends. The CDR3 sequence is 14 residues long. From germline, CDR1 is MNHEY and CDR2 SMNVEV (reference sequence). CDR3 DNA: TGTGCCAGCATGCAAAACAGCCTAAACACTGAAGCTTTCTTT. The encoded protein is CASMQNSLNTEAFF.

This CDR3 is CASSLPGHPGDSNQPQHF. In nucleotides, the CDR3 is TGTGCCAGCAGCCTACCCGGACACCCAGGGGATAGCAATCAGCCCCAGCATTTT. The chain employs TRBV9 and TRBJ1-5; TRBD1 is a possible D gene (6 bases). Trimming left V 4 bases short and J 0 bases short, with 20 bases between. CDR3 size: 18 residues. Germline loops: CDR1 SGDLS, CDR2 YYNGEE.

J is TRBJ1-5 and V is TRBV2, with D possibly TRBD1 on 6 matching bases. The germline gives CDR1 SNHLY, CDR2 FYNNEI. V was trimmed by 6 bases and J by 6 bases, leaving 12 bases between them. This CDR3 region has 13 residues. CDR3 in DNA: TGTGCCAGCAGACCGGGACAACCTCAGCCCCAGCATTTT. Amino acids: CASRPGQPQPQHF.

This clone has a single count. This chain uses TRBV7-6 with TRBJ1-4; no clear D. The germline CDR1 and CDR2 sequences are SGHVS and FNYEAQ. This CDR3 comprises 16 residues. The V end lost 3 bases, the J end lost 2 bases, and 13 bases lay between the germline ends. The CDR3 loop is CASSFGGLRTNEKLFF. The DNA of the CDR3 is TGTGCCAGCAGCTTCGGCGGGCTTCGTACTAATGAAAAACTGTTTTTT.

The chain uses TRBV11-3 and TRBJ2-1; D is unresolved. There are 11 residues in the CDR3. The germline gives CDR1 SGHNT, CDR2 YENEEA. Trimming took off 6 bases at V and 5 bases at J, with 5 bases between the two ends. The DNA of the CDR3 is TGTGCCAGCAGTCAGGACAATGAGCAGTTCTTC. Its translation is CASSQDNEQFF.

The chain links TRBV30 to TRBJ2-6, with D unresolved. Germline V gene lookup returns CDR1 GTSNPN and CDR2 SVGIG (reference sequence). The CDR3 sequence is 16 residues long. Trimming cost V 1 base and J 1 base, with 11 bases left between them. CDR3 loop: CAWSGPSVSGANVLTF. The DNA for the CDR3 is TGTGCCTGGAGTGGTCCTTCGGTTTCTGGGGCCAACGTCCTGACTTTC.

The chain links TRBV4-1 to TRBJ2-7; D is uncertain. V gave up 1 base and J gave up 5 bases, with 12 bases separating them. CDR1 MGHRA and CDR2 YSYEKL come from the germline V gene. The CDR3 consists of 14 residues. The CDR3 protein is CASSQGWLDNEQYF. CDR3 bases: TGCGCCAGCAGCCAAGGCTGGCTAGATAACGAGCAGTACTTC.

This sequence joins TRBV9 and TRBJ2-3, with 7 bases fitting TRBD2. The CDR3 is 14 amino acids. Germline CDR1 reads SGDLS; CDR2 reads YYNGEE. With 0 bases clipped from V and 3 bases from J, the junction kept 1 base outside the gene matches. The CDR3 bases are TGTGCCAGCAGCGTAGGCGGGAGAACAGATACGCAGTATTTT. This translates into CASSVGGRTDTQYF.

This chain connects TRBV20-1 to TRBJ1-1, with D perhaps matching TRBD1 (5 bases). Per germline, CDR1 DFQATT and CDR2 SNEGSKA (reference sequence). This CDR3 has 14 amino acids. V was cut by 3 bases and J by 1 base, with 12 bases left in between. The CDR3 sequence: CSASRQIQNTEAFF. The CDR3 nucleotides are TGCAGTGCTAGTCGACAGATCCAGAACACTGAAGCTTTCTTT.

The chain combines TRBV27 with TRBJ1-4; TRBD1 aligns across 7 bases. The germline V gene encodes CDR1 MNHEY and CDR2 SMNVEV (reference sequence). The CDR3 sequence is 16 residues long. The ends lost 5 bases at V and 5 bases at J; junction bases unmatched: 11. CDR3 protein: CASSPRQGGSNEKLFF. As DNA, the CDR3 is TGTGCCAGCAGTCCTAGACAGGGAGGTAGCAATGAAAAACTGTTTTTT.

The chain uses TRBV12-3 or TRBV12-4 and TRBJ2-3; the D gene is possibly TRBD2 (6 bases). V was cut by 6 bases and J by 3 bases, with 10 bases left in between. CDR3 length: 13 residues. In DNA, the CDR3 is TGTGCCAGCAGGCGGGACCAAACAGATACGCAGTATTTT. Translated, it gives CASRRDQTDTQYF.

The CDR3 DNA reads TGTGCCAGCAGCTTACTTGGGACACAGGGCCTCGGCTACACCTTC. It codes for CASSLLGTQGLGYTF. The rearrangement links TRBV5-4 to TRBJ1-2; a possible D gene is TRBD1 (6 bases). Trimming left V 2 bases short and J 8 bases short, with 19 bases between. CDR1 is SGHNT, CDR2 YYREEE, per germline (reference sequence). The CDR3 runs 15 residues.

The chain carries TRBV6-4 and TRBJ1-1, with a possible D match to TRBD1 (5 bases). This CDR3 contains 14 residues. Germline-derived CDR1 and CDR2 are MRHNA and SNTAGT. V lost 0 bases to trimming and J lost 4 bases, with 9 bases between them. CDR3 in amino acids: CASSDSHRSTEAFF. The CDR3 DNA reads TGTGCCAGCAGTGACTCGCACAGGAGCACTGAAGCTTTCTTT.

This chain uses TRBV19 with TRBJ2-2, with D tentatively TRBD1 (6 bases). The CDR3 extends over 12 amino acids. Germline CDR1 LNHDA, CDR2 SQIVND (reference sequence). The germline V and J ends were trimmed by 9 bases and 5 bases, with 10 bases remaining between them. The CDR3 protein is CARSRGTGELFF. The CDR3 bases are TGTGCCAGGAGCAGGGGTACCGGGGAGCTGTTTTTT.

This sequence joins TRBV19 and TRBJ1-4; 7 nucleotides agree with TRBD1. V lost 5 bases and J lost 7; bases outside the gene matches: 13. This CDR3 is built from 16 residues. Germline V gene data show CDR1 as LNHDA and CDR2 as SQIVND (reference sequence). CDR3 nucleotides: TGTGCCAGTAGTCTAGGGGACAGCGTTTTCGTTGAAAAACTGTTTTTT. Its protein is CASSLGDSVFVEKLFF.

DNA of the CDR3: TGTGCCAGCAGTTTTAACAGGGGGGGTGAGCAGTTCTTC. Its translation: CASSFNRGGEQFF. This chain links TRBV12-3 or TRBV12-4 with TRBJ2-1; possible D gene TRBD1, 8 bases. The V end was cut by 3 bases, the J end by 9 bases, with 12 bases between. This CDR3 comprises 13 residues.

The V call is TRBV5-4, the J call TRBJ2-1; 9 bases are shared with TRBD2. Germline CDR1 and CDR2: SGHNT and YYREEE (reference sequence). The CDR3 totals 15 residues. V lost 0 bases to trimming and J lost 6 bases; unmatched junction nucleotides: 4. CDR3: CASSLALAGVNEQFF. In DNA, the CDR3 is TGTGCCAGCAGCTTGGCCTTAGCGGGGGTCAATGAGCAGTTCTTC. Using reference TRBV5-4 and TRBJ2-1 for the parts outside the CDR3, the full variable domain is ETGVTQSPTHLIKTRGQQVTLRCSSQSGHNTVSWYQQALGQGPQFIFQYYREEENGRGNFPPRFSGLQFPNYSSELNVNALELDDSALYLCASSLALAGVNEQFFGPGTRLTVL.

The chain employs TRBV5-5 and TRBJ2-1; 9 nucleotides align to TRBD2. This CDR3 region has 15 residues. Germline assignment: CDR1 SGHKS and CDR2 YYEKEE (reference sequence). Germline trimming cut 4 bases from V and 3 bases from J; bases unmatched to any gene: 5. The CDR3 spells CASSLQRGDYNEQFF. The CDR3 DNA is TGTGCCAGCAGCCTCCAGCGGGGGGACTACAATGAGCAGTTCTTC.

This chain uses TRBV29-1 with TRBJ1-2; 10 positions agree with TRBD1. The germline V gene encodes CDR1 SQVTM and CDR2 ANQGSEA. The CDR3 is 15 amino acids. Losses at the gene ends were 5 bases for V and 1 base for J; bases not matched to a gene: 7. The CDR3, as DNA: TGCAGCGTTTTTGGGGACAGGGGTGGTAACTATGGCTACACCTTC. This codes for CSVFGDRGGNYGYTF.

This clone was observed a handful of times. This sequence joins TRBV4-1 and TRBJ2-2; 9 positions agree with TRBD1. Trimming removed 3 bases from V and 8 bases from J; junction bases left unmatched: 10. The germline CDR1 and CDR2 sequences are MGHRA and YSYEKL. The CDR3 extends over 16 amino acids. The CDR3 DNA follows: TGCGCCAGCAGCCAGCCGGGACAGGGCCGAAAAGGGGAGCTGTTTTTT. Translation: CASSQPGQGRKGELFF.

The chain employs TRBV29-1 and TRBJ2-1; D uncertain. Trimming pared 0 bases from V and 3 bases from J, leaving 18 bases between. The CDR3 is made up of 17 amino acids. In germline, CDR1 is SQVTM, CDR2 ANQGSEA. The DNA for the CDR3 is TGCAGCGTTGAAGATTACGGAGCCCACAAAGGCTACAATGAGCAGTTCTTC. This encodes CSVEDYGAHKGYNEQFF.

J is TRBJ1-1 and V is TRBV4-1; no clear D gene. Germline CDR1 is MGHRA and CDR2 is YSYEKL. This CDR3 is built from 14 residues. Trimming stripped 1 base from V and 1 base from J, with 7 bases between. CDR3 DNA sequence: TGCGCCAGCAGCCAAGTTCTAAGGAACACTGAAGCTTTCTTT. Translating gives CASSQVLRNTEAFF.

This chain uses TRBV18 with TRBJ2-1; 7 nucleotides line up with TRBD1. Germline V lookup: CDR1 KGHSH, CDR2 LQKENI. The CDR3 covers 16 residues. The junction had 6 bases not matched to a gene; V was cut back by 1 base and J by 3 bases. CDR3 region: CASSPLGTEIYNEQFF. Here the CDR3 DNA reads TGTGCCAGCTCACCACTAGGGACAGAAATCTACAATGAGCAGTTCTTC.

The rearrangement joins TRBV5-1 to TRBJ2-3, with D possibly matching TRBD2 (5 bases). The CDR3 totals 13 residues. Per the germline V gene, CDR1 is SGHRS and CDR2 is YFSETQ. V shed 3 bases and J shed 5 bases, with 10 bases lying between them. The CDR3 is CASSSHREDTQYF. The DNA of the CDR3 is TGCGCCAGCAGCTCACACCGGGAAGATACGCAGTATTTT.

This chain links TRBV5-1 with TRBJ1-1; 8 positions agree with TRBD1. The CDR3 is 16 residues long. Germline CDR1 SGHRS, CDR2 YFSETQ. The trim removed 4 bases at V and 4 bases at J, leaving 12 bases unmatched. CDR3 loop: CASSPRTGTEGTEAFF. Written as DNA, the CDR3 is TGCGCCAGCAGCCCTCGGACAGGGACGGAGGGCACTGAAGCTTTCTTT.